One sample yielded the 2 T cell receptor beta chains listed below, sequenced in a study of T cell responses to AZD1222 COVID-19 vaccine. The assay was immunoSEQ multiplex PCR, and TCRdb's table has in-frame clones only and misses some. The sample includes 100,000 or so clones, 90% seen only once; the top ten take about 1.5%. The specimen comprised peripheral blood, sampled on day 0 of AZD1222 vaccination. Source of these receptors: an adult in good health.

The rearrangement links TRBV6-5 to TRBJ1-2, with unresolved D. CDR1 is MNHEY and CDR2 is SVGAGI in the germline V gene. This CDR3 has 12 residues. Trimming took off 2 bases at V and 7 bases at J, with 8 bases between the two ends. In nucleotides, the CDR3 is TGTGCCAGCAGTTACGGAGGTGGTGGCTACACCTTC. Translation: CASSYGGGGYTF.

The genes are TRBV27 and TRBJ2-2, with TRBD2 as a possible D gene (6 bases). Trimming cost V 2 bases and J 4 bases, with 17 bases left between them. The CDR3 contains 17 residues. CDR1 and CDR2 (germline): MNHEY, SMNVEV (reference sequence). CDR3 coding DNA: TGTGCCAGCAGTTTAGCTTCGGAGGGGTTGAGCACCGGGGAGCTGTTTTTT. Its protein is CASSLASEGLSTGELFF.